A selection of T cell receptor beta chains follows, all from one sample in a study of T cells in Graves' hyperthyroidism and ophthalmopathy. One entry per CDR3 protein results from TCRdb running MiXCR on the multiplex PCR reads. The sample shows about 400,000 distinct CDR3 sequences, under 15% of them seen only once. The source material was blood. The receptors come from a woman aged 25-40 years with Graves' hyperthyroidism. Both conserved end residues are part of each CDR3. The D gene is left open where the match is weak. A row's size may be missing; if present it is once, few, many or a size class.

D gene	V gene	J gene	clone size	CDR3 protein	CDR3 DNA
TRBD1	TRBV12-3/TRBV12-4	TRBJ1-3	many	CASTLTGVGGNTIYF	TGTGCCAGCACTTTGACAGGGGTTGGCGGAAACACCATATATTTT
-	TRBV7-2	TRBJ2-4	few	CASSLVPGKNIQYF	TGTGCCAGCAGCTTAGTCCCAGGCAAAAACATTCAGTACTTC
-	TRBV20-1	TRBJ2-1	many	CSARGISWQPKEEQFF	TGCAGTGCTAGAGGCATCTCGTGGCAGCCTAAAGAGGAGCAGTTCTTC
-	TRBV27	TRBJ1-4	few	CASSLGVNEKLFF	TGTGCCAGCAGTTTAGGCGTTAATGAAAAACTGTTTTTT
-	TRBV3-1	TRBJ2-1	-	CASSQGPGTYNGQFF	TGTGCCAGCAGCCAAGGACCGGGGACTTACAATGGGCAGTTCTTC
-	TRBV19	TRBJ2-1	few	CASSGLHDIIYNEQFF	TGTGCCAGTAGTGGACTCCACGACATAATCTACAATGAGCAGTTCTTC
TRBD1	TRBV7-6	TRBJ1-2	-	CASSFGGTGDHGYTF	TGTGCCAGCAGCTTTGGGGGGACAGGGGACCATGGCTACACCTTC
TRBD2	TRBV29-1	TRBJ2-1	many	CSAKRGGLAGVGTYNEQFF	TGCAGCGCAAAAAGGGGGGGACTAGCGGGAGTCGGGACCTACAATGAGCAGTTCTTC
-	TRBV2	TRBJ2-5	many	CASSEGNRAPETQYF	TGTGCCAGCAGCGAAGGGAACAGGGCACCAGAGACCCAGTACTTC
-	TRBV6-1	TRBJ2-7	-	CASPSDKRNEQYF	TGTGCCAGCCCGTCGGACAAGCGCAATGAGCAGTACTTC
-	TRBV2	TRBJ2-2	many	CASSGDLAPGELFF	TGTGCCAGCAGTGGGGATCTAGCGCCCGGGGAGCTGTTTTTT
TRBD2	TRBV20-1	TRBJ2-7	many	CSASKVAGVYEQYF	TGCAGTGCTAGCAAGGTAGCGGGTGTCTACGAGCAGTACTTC
TRBD2	TRBV2	TRBJ2-3	-	CASSSGTRRADTQYF	TGTGCCAGCAGTTCCGGGACTAGAAGGGCAGATACGCAGTATTTT
-	TRBV6-1	TRBJ1-1	-	CASTNRKNTEAFF	TGTGCCAGCACGAACAGAAAGAACACTGAAGCTTTCTTT
-	TRBV5-4	TRBJ1-1	-	CASSPGQLYPNTEAFF	TGTGCCAGCAGCCCCGGACAGTTATATCCGAACACTGAAGCTTTCTTT
TRBD2	TRBV5-1	TRBJ2-3	many	CASSPGLAGGVLRADTQYF	TGCGCCAGCAGCCCGGGACTAGCGGGAGGGGTTTTGAGGGCAGATACGCAGTATTTT
-	TRBV19	TRBJ2-7	few	CASSISGSGEQYF	TGTGCCAGTAGTATTAGCGGCTCCGGTGAGCAGTACTTC
-	TRBV10-3	TRBJ2-5	many	CAISRSLGETQYF	TGTGCCATCAGCAGGTCCCTGGGGGAGACCCAGTACTTC
-	TRBV20-1	TRBJ1-5	many	CSASGQKYSNQPQHF	TGCAGTGCTTCGGGACAAAAGTATAGCAATCAGCCCCAGCATTTT
-	TRBV7-2	TRBJ2-1	few	CASTKGGSAYNEQFF	TGTGCCAGCACCAAAGGGGGGAGTGCCTACAATGAGCAGTTCTTC
-	TRBV7-3	TRBJ2-6	-	CASSPSRGASSGANVLTF	TGTGCCAGCAGCCCTAGTCGTGGGGCGAGCTCTGGGGCCAACGTCCTGACTTTC
TRBD1	TRBV7-9	TRBJ2-7	few	CASSSRDRGLLYEQYF	TGTGCCAGCAGCTCCCGGGACAGGGGTCTACTTTACGAGCAGTACTTC
-	TRBV5-1	TRBJ1-2	-	CASSPTQGNYGYTF	TGCGCCAGCAGCCCGACCCAGGGGAACTATGGCTACACCTTC
TRBD1	TRBV19	TRBJ2-1	-	CASSILAGQGFQGQFF	TGTGCCAGTAGTATCCTGGCGGGACAGGGCTTCCAGGGGCAGTTCTTC
TRBD1	TRBV11-2	TRBJ1-1	many	CASSRDRGNTEAFF	TGTGCCAGCAGCCGGGACAGGGGCAACACTGAAGCTTTCTTT
-	TRBV4-1	TRBJ2-3	-	CASSQLTGIWQYF	TGCGCCAGCAGCCAACTCACAGGGATATGGCAGTATTTT
TRBD2	TRBV29-1	TRBJ2-7	-	CSVEGTSGRAPYEQYF	TGCAGCGTTGAAGGGACTAGCGGGAGGGCCCCCTACGAGCAGTACTTC
TRBD2	TRBV4-2	TRBJ2-3	few	CASSQELAGTTDTQYF	TGTGCCAGCAGCCAAGAGTTAGCGGGGACCACAGATACGCAGTATTTT
TRBD2	TRBV20-1	TRBJ2-7	few	CSAREGTSGRRHSYEQYF	TGCAGTGCTAGAGAGGGGACTAGCGGGCGGAGACACTCCTACGAGCAGTACTTC
-	TRBV10-3	TRBJ2-3	many	CAISESPGTGSTDTQYF	TGTGCCATCAGTGAGTCGCCAGGGACGGGGTCCACAGATACGCAGTATTTT
-	TRBV20-1	TRBJ2-5	-	CSARAEETQYF	TGCAGTGCTAGAGCGGAGGAGACCCAGTACTTC
-	TRBV19	TRBJ2-6	few	CASSFGTESSGANVLTF	TGTGCCAGTAGTTTCGGGACGGAGAGCTCTGGGGCCAACGTCCTGACTTTC
-	TRBV29-1	TRBJ2-7	few	CSVEAAGTYEQYF	TGCAGCGTTGAAGCGGCAGGGACCTACGAGCAGTACTTC
TRBD2	TRBV7-8	TRBJ2-5	few	CASSPRLAGSFETQYF	TGTGCCAGCAGCCCTAGACTAGCGGGATCGTTTGAGACCCAGTACTTC
TRBD1	TRBV10-3	TRBJ1-1	few	CAIKKTGDATEAFF	TGTGCCATAAAGAAGACAGGGGATGCCACTGAAGCTTTCTTT
TRBD1	TRBV28	TRBJ2-7	few	CASSKQGLIDEQYF	TGTGCCAGCAGCAAACAGGGGCTAATCGACGAGCAGTACTTC
-	TRBV28	TRBJ1-2	few	CAGSHGTANYGYTF	TGTGCCGGCAGTCATGGGACGGCTAACTATGGCTACACCTTC
-	TRBV18	TRBJ2-5	few	CASADRGGETQYF	TGTGCCAGCGCAGACAGGGGAGGGGAGACCCAGTACTTC
TRBD2	TRBV6-1	TRBJ2-1	few	CASSVYNSGRASNNEQFF	TGTGCCAGCAGTGTATATAATAGCGGGAGGGCCTCGAACAATGAGCAGTTCTTC
TRBD2	TRBV5-8	TRBJ2-3	-	CASSPGLAIDTQYF	TGTGCCAGCAGTCCGGGACTAGCGATAGATACGCAGTATTTT
TRBD2	TRBV28	TRBJ2-7	many	CASSRTSGYEQYF	TGTGCCAGCAGTCGGACTAGCGGTTACGAGCAGTACTTC
-	TRBV11-2	TRBJ2-1	few	CASSLEYNYNEQFF	TGTGCCAGCAGCTTAGAATATAACTACAATGAGCAGTTCTTC
TRBD2	TRBV3-1	TRBJ2-7	many	CASSQGTSGSPYEQYF	TGTGCCAGCAGCCAGGGGACTAGCGGGAGCCCCTACGAGCAGTACTTC
-	TRBV12-3/TRBV12-4	TRBJ1-5	-	CASGRVYQPQHF	TGTGCCAGCGGGAGGGTTTATCAGCCCCAGCATTTT
-	TRBV30	TRBJ1-2	few	CAWSGDIYGYTF	TGTGCCTGGAGTGGGGACATCTATGGCTACACCTTC